What follows describes a single T cell receptor (beta chain). Its recognized antigen is unknown. Base qualities are missing; no much larger clone stands one base away. The sample comes from a study of blood T cell repertoires in COVID-19 (dated by TCRdb to the early 2020s). A note on the overall study: Samples covering the acute and convalescent phases of COVID-19 were provided by collaborators in the United States, Italy and Spain. Where available, HLA class I and class II types were taken from metadata supplied by the sample provider and were not determined by assay-based typing. Subjects who had been exposed to COVID-19, were actively infected with it, or had recovered from it provided the deeply sampled blood TCRbeta repertoires that made up the dataset. The material from the prospective study consisted of cDNA or gDNA derived from T cells, B-cell-depleted T cells, or PBMCs. The samples were drawn from the first 160 participants of the ongoing ImmuneRACE study and from over 950 subjects provided by 6 global collaborators. Nearly every sample came with metadata listing a de-identified subject ID, COVID-19 status, age in years and sex. The repertoires were made available in a free public database intended to serve as a resource for research on the immune response to SARS-CoV-2. The investigation overall reported the following: The amount of clinical and demographic metadata varied by source and participant and was provided uncurated.

After removal of 0 bases from V and 0 bases from J, the junction retains 3 bases not matched to a gene. Sequences MNHEY (CDR1) and SVGAGI (CDR2) are obtained from the germline V gene. Spanning cysteine to phenylalanine, the CDR3 consists of 16 amino acids. Only CDR3 DNA is held: 48 bases, read in frame from base 1. The immunoSEQ Assay, a bias-controlled multiplex PCR, was used to amplify TCRbeta CDR3 regions from genomic DNA. In the source study's methods: Within the assay, amplification of reference gene primers was used to estimate how many nucleated cells each sample contained. To quantify the absolute abundance of each unique TCRbeta CDR3 rearrangement, sequence reads were collapsed and filtered. For each sample, productive Simpson clonality was calculated as the square root of Simpson's diversity index across productive rearrangements. Sourced from immuneACCESS, this table was stored by TCRdb with only in-frame sequences that have V and J called. A share of the clones is absent; for the studies checked, an unresolved V gene accounts for under half, and the remainder has no known explanation. D and trimming come from the DNA, and the V and J calls and clone size come from that table. The sample table records 150,000 to 200,000 clones; roughly four fifths of these occur just once. The leading ten clones occupy around 12% of the sample.

At one collaborating source in Seattle, patients were enrolled during active infection and were followed longitudinally through the course of disease. Each collaborating institution followed its own protocols to collect whole blood in K2EDTA tubes. Collaborator samples were shipped for TCRbeta analysis as frozen whole blood, isolated PBMCs, or DNA extracted from either sample type. This receptor was identified in a woman aged 80 or over with COVID-19, enrolled during active disease. The material sequenced was peripheral blood. The receptor chain draws on TRBV6-5 and TRBJ2-3; 7 nucleotides in the junction match TRBD2. The nucleotides read TGTGCCAGCAGTTACTCTGGCGGGAGCAGCACAGATACGCAGTATTTT. Its translation reads: CASSYSGGSSTDTQYF.